Listed here are 19 T cell receptor beta chains from one sample, sequenced in a study of blood T cell repertoires in COVID-19. Some clones are missing from TCRdb's copy, which holds only in-frame ones; the method was immunoSEQ multiplex PCR. The repertoire holds about 150,000 clones, with 70% to 85% as singletons. Sequencing input: peripheral blood. Every receptor here comes from a man aged 60-69 years with COVID-19, enrolled during active disease.

The chain has TRBV30 and TRBJ1-2, with 12 bases aligning to TRBD1. After removal of 3 bases from V and 5 bases from J, the junction contained 4 bases not matched to a gene. From germline, CDR1 is GTSNPN and CDR2 SVGIG (reference sequence). This CDR3 region has 14 residues. Written as DNA, the CDR3 is TGTGCCTGGAGCCCGGGACAGGGGGCTTATGGCTACACCTTC. Translated, it gives CAWSPGQGAYGYTF.

The chain couples TRBV7-8 to TRBJ1-4, with 8 positions matching TRBD1. V gave up 2 bases and J gave up 8 bases; unmatched junction bases: 4. The CDR3 runs 14 residues. CDR1 is SGHVS, CDR2 FQNEAQ, per germline. The CDR3 bases are TGTGCCAGCAGCTTACAGGGGGCGCGGGAAAAACTGTTTTTT. This codes for CASSLQGAREKLFF.

The V call is TRBV11-1, the J call TRBJ2-3; D gene unclear. The CDR3 is 14 residues long. Trimming took off 1 base at V and 2 bases at J, with 7 bases between the two ends. Germline CDR1 is SGHAT and CDR2 is FQDESV (reference sequence). CDR3 DNA: TGTGCCAGCAGCTTAGGCGGTACCACAGATACGCAGTATTTT. Its translation is CASSLGGTTDTQYF.

The genes are TRBV2 and TRBJ1-1; 7 nucleotides agree with TRBD1. The junction had 10 bases not matched to a gene; V was cut back by 7 bases and J by 5 bases. The CDR3 extends over 14 amino acids. Germline CDR1 is SNHLY and CDR2 is FYNNEI. The CDR3 here is CASIYDRDGTEAFF. The CDR3 region has the DNA TGTGCCAGCATTTACGACAGGGACGGAACTGAAGCTTTCTTT.

The V and J genes are TRBV6-1 and TRBJ1-1; TRBD1 agrees at 7 bases. In germline, CDR1 is MNHNS, CDR2 SASEGT. This CDR3 is built from 14 residues. V trimming: 2 bases; J trimming: 5 bases; junction bases outside the gene matches: 5. The CDR3 DNA reads as TGTGCCAGCAGTGAAAGGGGGCGAGGGACTGAAGCTTTCTTT. It codes for CASSERGRGTEAFF.

V is TRBV5-4 and J is TRBJ2-4; 8 bases are a match to TRBD1. The V gene end was trimmed by 5 bases and the J gene end by 3 bases; junction bases not matched to a gene: 10. CDR3 length equals 16 residues. Germline values: CDR1 SGHNT, CDR2 YYREEE (reference sequence). The CDR3 region is CASRPGQGWDKNIQYF. As DNA, the CDR3 is TGTGCCAGCAGGCCTGGACAGGGTTGGGACAAAAACATTCAGTACTTC.

The V and J genes are TRBV7-2 and TRBJ2-6, with 10 bases identical to TRBD1. The V segment lost 4 bases and the J segment 1 base; nucleotides outside the gene matches: 7. The germline V gene has CDR1 SGHTA and CDR2 FQGNSA. This CDR3 spans 18 amino acids. CDR3 in amino acids: CASSSTGGLWSGANVLTF. The CDR3 DNA is TGTGCCAGCAGCTCGACAGGGGGCTTGTGGTCTGGGGCCAACGTCCTGACTTTC.

The rearrangement uses TRBV18 and TRBJ1-1; D remains ambiguous. This CDR3 has 15 residues. Trimming pared 2 bases from V and 3 bases from J, leaving 13 bases between. CDR1 and CDR2 (germline): KGHSH, LQKENI. CDR3 sequence reads: CASSPGQRWDTEAFF. In DNA form, the CDR3 reads TGTGCCAGCTCACCAGGGCAAAGATGGGACACTGAAGCTTTCTTT.

The sample holds a few counts of this clone. CDR3 amino acids: CASSEGGKPQHF. The CDR3 coding sequence is TGTGCCAGCAGTGAGGGAGGTAAGCCCCAGCATTTT. The gene calls are TRBV6-2 or TRBV6-3 and TRBJ1-5; D is unresolved. The V gene's germline CDR1 is MNHEY and CDR2 SVGEGT. This CDR3 spans 12 amino acids. Trimming cost V 5 bases and J 8 bases, with 10 bases left between them.

The chain employs TRBV28 and TRBJ2-5; no clear D gene. V dropped 4 bases and J dropped 2 bases, with 11 bases sitting between them. The CDR3 is 14 residues long. Germline loops: CDR1 MDHEN, CDR2 SYDVKM. The CDR3 protein is CASSSSGFQETQYF. The DNA of the CDR3 is TGTGCCAGCAGTTCCTCCGGTTTTCAAGAGACCCAGTACTTC.

The chain has TRBV7-3 and TRBJ2-1, with D possibly TRBD2 on 6 matching bases. The V gene lost 5 bases and the J gene lost 5 bases, with 10 bases spanning the gap. This CDR3 has 13 residues. The germline V gene has CDR1 SGHTA and CDR2 FQGTGA. In DNA form, the CDR3 reads TGTGCCAGCAGCCCCGGACTAAACAATGAGCAGTTCTTC. Translation: CASSPGLNNEQFF. The complete variable domain, with remaining parts taken from reference TRBV7-3 and TRBJ2-1, reads GAGVSQTPSNKVTEKGKYVELRCDPISGHTALYWYRQSLGQGPEFLIYFQGTGAADDSGLPNDRFFAVRPEGSVSTLKIQRTERGDSAVYLCASSPGLNNEQFFGPGTRLTVL.

This rearrangement joins TRBV11-1 to TRBJ2-3; tentative D call: TRBD1 (6 bases). This CDR3 spans 15 amino acids. CDR1 and CDR2 from the germline V gene are SGHAT and FQDESV (reference sequence). Trimming cost V 6 bases and J 4 bases, with 17 bases left between them. The CDR3 reads CASRRQELEPDTQYF. The CDR3 DNA follows: TGTGCCAGCAGACGACAGGAATTAGAGCCAGATACGCAGTATTTT.

This chain joins TRBV14 and TRBJ2-5; 7 bases match TRBD1. The CDR3 loop spans 13 amino acids. With 5 bases clipped from V and 7 bases from J, the junction kept 7 bases outside the gene matches. Germline loops: CDR1 SGHDN, CDR2 FVKESK. For the CDR3, the DNA is TGTGCCAGCAGCGCAGACAGGGTTACGACCCAGTACTTC. Translating gives CASSADRVTTQYF. Complete variable domain (other parts from reference TRBV14 and TRBJ2-5): EAGVTQFPSHSVIEKGQTVTLRCDPISGHDNLYWYRRVMGKEIKFLLHFVKESKQDESGMPNNRFLAERTGGTYSTLKVQPAELEDSGVYFCASSADRVTTQYFGPGTRLLVL.

The rearrangement uses TRBV28 and TRBJ2-2; 9 bases agree with TRBD1. The germline V gene encodes CDR1 MDHEN and CDR2 SYDVKM. CDR3 size: 15 residues. The trim removed 1 base at V and 6 bases at J, leaving 3 bases unmatched. This CDR3 reads CASSLYGTGSGELFF. CDR3 coding DNA: TGTGCCAGCAGTTTATATGGGACAGGGTCCGGGGAGCTGTTTTTT. Complete variable domain (other parts from reference TRBV28 and TRBJ2-2): DVKVTQSSRYLVKRTGEKVFLECVQDMDHENMFWYRQDPGLGLRLIYFSYDVKMKEKGDIPEGYSVSREKKERFSLILESASTNQTSMYLCASSLYGTGSGELFFGEGSRLTVL.

V and J are TRBV28 and TRBJ1-2; 12 bases align to TRBD1. The CDR3 is 17 amino acids. CDR1 is MDHEN, CDR2 SYDVKM, per germline. Trimming took 4 bases from V and 8 from J; bases not matched to a gene: 14. CDR3 protein: CASSSSGTGGGFRGYTF. For the CDR3, the DNA is TGTGCCAGCAGTTCGTCCGGGACAGGGGGCGGCTTCCGAGGCTACACCTTC.

The V gene is TRBV27, the J gene TRBJ2-4, with D possibly being TRBD1 (6 bases). V was shortened by 3 bases and J by 3 bases, with 15 bases between the two germline ends. CDR1 and CDR2 from the germline V gene are MNHEY and SMNVEV (reference sequence). CDR3 size: 16 residues. CDR3 DNA sequence: TGTGCCAGCAGTTTTGGTACAGGGTTCGGCAAAAACATTCAGTACTTC. It is translated as CASSFGTGFGKNIQYF.

The chain carries TRBV7-9 and TRBJ1-3, with D unclear. CDR3 length equals 13 residues. Germline values: CDR1 SEHNR, CDR2 FQNEAQ (reference sequence). The V gene lost 6 bases and the J gene lost 4 bases, with 10 bases spanning the gap. The CDR3 region is CASRYTEGNTIYF. In DNA, the CDR3 is TGTGCCAGCAGGTACACAGAAGGAAACACCATATATTTT.

The CDR3 DNA sequence: TGTGCCAGCAGCTTCGGGACAGCCAATGAAAAACTGTTTTTT. Translating it yields CASSFGTANEKLFF. The chain is built from TRBV7-2 and TRBJ1-4; 7 bases match TRBD1. The CDR3 is 14 amino acids. V was pared by 3 bases and J by 5 bases, with 3 bases of the junction left unmatched. Germline CDR1 is SGHTA and CDR2 is FQGNSA.

The chain carries TRBV27 and TRBJ2-1; 8 bases map to TRBD1. The CDR3 runs 15 residues. Germline V gene lookup returns CDR1 MNHEY and CDR2 SMNVEV (reference sequence). V lost 8 bases to trimming and J lost 0 bases; unmatched junction nucleotides: 6. CDR3 amino acids: CASRDRPSSYNEQFF. The DNA for the CDR3 is TGTGCCAGCCGGGACAGGCCGAGCTCCTACAATGAGCAGTTCTTC.